The T cell receptor (beta chain) under discussion was sequenced for a study of OX40 agonist ivuxolimab in advanced cancers. A word on this clone: What it binds is unknown.

Findings and caveats of the study: Some patients who did not respond also had low normalized T-cell clonal expansion. Expanded clones belonging to CD8+ T cells outnumbered, on average, those of CD4+.

Some clones are missing from TCRdb's copy, which holds only in-frame ones; the method was immunoSEQ multiplex PCR. The sample records approximately 50,000 clones, roughly 80% being singletons. This sample comprised CD4+ or CD8+ T cells sorted from blood, obtained in a trial of the OX40 agonist ivuxolimab. This clonotype originated in an adult with an advanced solid tumor such as melanoma, head and neck, liver or kidney cancer.

The chain's CDR3 is CASSFEQLGYGYTF. The CDR3 DNA sequence: TGTGCCAGCAGTTTCGAACAATTGGGCTATGGCTACACCTTC. The rearrangement uses TRBV7-9 and TRBJ1-2; unclear D gene. The CDR3 runs 14 residues. Germline V gene sequence: CDR1 SEHNR, CDR2 FQNEAQ (reference sequence). V was cut by 6 bases and J by 4 bases, with 15 bases left in between.